Given below is one T cell receptor beta chain in context. This sample was taken from a study of blood T cell repertoires in COVID-19. Overall study context: The study drew acute and convalescent COVID-19 samples from the United States, Italy and Spain.

Clones were sequenced by immunoSEQ multiplex PCR, and TCRdb holds only the in-frame ones, with some missing. The sample records approximately 67,000 clones, over 70% being singletons. The CDR3 runs 15 residues. The V segment lost 4 bases and the J segment 1 base; nucleotides outside the gene matches: 7. CDR1 is LNHDA, CDR2 SQIVND, per germline (reference sequence). Sample: peripheral blood. The V gene is TRBV19, the J gene TRBJ2-7; 7 bases match TRBD1. The source of this sequence is a man aged 45 to 65 with active COVID-19. In DNA form, the CDR3 reads TGTGCCAGTAGTACTCACCTGGGACAGTCCTACGAGCAGTACTTC. Its protein product is CASSTHLGQSYEQYF. The whole variable domain, remainder taken from reference TRBV19 and TRBJ2-7, is DGGITQSPKYLFRKEGQNVTLSCEQNLNHDAMYWYRQDPGQGLRLIYYSQIVNDFQKGDIAEGYSVSREKKESFPLTVTSAQKNPTAFYLCASSTHLGQSYEQYFGPGTRLTVT.